The rows below give T cell receptor beta chains drawn from one sample of a study of T cell responses to AZD1222 COVID-19 vaccine. Libraries were prepared by immunoSEQ multiplex PCR; TCRdb keeps only in-frame clonotypes and omits some of them. The sample holds over 100,000 clones, 86% seen once. Sequences were derived from peripheral blood, sampled on day 0 of AZD1222 vaccination. Source of these receptors: an adult in good health. Each CDR3 is given with its conserved first and last residue. Each record gives: V gene, D gene, J gene, clone size, CDR3 protein, CDR3 DNA. D genes are given only for firm matches. The size entry is marked missing in some rows and otherwise reads once, few, many or a size class.

TRBV10-3	.	TRBJ2-7	once	CAIRPSDGNYEQYF	TGTGCCATCAGACCCTCCGACGGGAACTACGAGCAGTACTTC
TRBV5-1	TRBD2	TRBJ2-2	.	CASSYAGGRSGELFF	TGCGCCAGCAGCTATGCGGGAGGGCGGTCCGGGGAGCTGTTTTTT
TRBV10-3	.	TRBJ2-5	.	CAITRDTQETQYF	TGTGCCATCACCAGGGACACCCAAGAGACCCAGTACTTC
TRBV5-1	.	TRBJ1-3	.	CASSLEGTGNTIYF	TGCGCCAGCAGCTTGGAAGGGACGGGGAACACCATATATTTT
TRBV5-4	.	TRBJ2-1	.	CASSFPTQNEQFF	TGTGCCAGCAGCTTTCCGACTCAGAATGAGCAGTTCTTC
TRBV2	.	TRBJ2-5	few	CASSEHSQETQYF	TGTGCCAGCAGTGAACACAGTCAAGAGACCCAGTACTTC
TRBV19	TRBD1	TRBJ2-4	.	CASSTRTGESAKNIQYF	TGTGCCAGTAGTACCCGGACAGGGGAGTCAGCCAAAAACATTCAGTACTTC
TRBV9	.	TRBJ1-2	few	CASSAQGGALTESDTF	TGTGCCAGCAGCGCTCAGGGCGGGGCCTTGACAGAGTCCGACACCTTC
TRBV18	.	TRBJ1-5	.	CASSPFPSNQPQHF	TGTGCCAGCTCACCGTTCCCCAGCAATCAGCCCCAGCATTTT
TRBV9	.	TRBJ2-1	few	CASSPRTGISYNEQFF	TGTGCCAGCAGCCCCCGAACAGGGATATCCTACAATGAGCAGTTCTTC
TRBV28	.	TRBJ1-4	.	CASTIRGGGNEKLFF	TGTGCCAGCACCATAAGGGGAGGAGGGAATGAAAAACTGTTTTTT
TRBV6-2/TRBV6-3	TRBD1	TRBJ1-5	.	CASSPRAGGVLGQPQHF	TGTGCCAGCAGTCCCCGGGCAGGGGGCGTCCTCGGGCAGCCCCAGCATTTT
TRBV9	.	TRBJ2-7	few	CASSVAAGATGEQYF	TGTGCCAGCAGCGTAGCCGCCGGGGCGACTGGAGAGCAGTACTTC
TRBV6-4	TRBD1	TRBJ2-2	few	CASSGQGTGELFF	TGTGCCAGCAGCGGACAGGGTACCGGGGAGCTGTTTTTT
TRBV6-5	TRBD1	TRBJ2-7	.	CASSYGTGAVEQYF	TGTGCCAGCAGTTACGGGACAGGGGCTGTCGAGCAGTACTTC
TRBV28	.	TRBJ2-3	.	CASSLPFGASTDTQYF	TGTGCCAGCAGTTTACCTTTCGGAGCTAGCACAGATACGCAGTATTTT
TRBV10-3	.	TRBJ1-4	.	CAISTGRVTNEKLFF	TGTGCCATCAGTACTGGGCGCGTAACTAATGAAAAACTGTTTTTT
TRBV28	TRBD1	TRBJ2-7	.	CATETGGSGQYF	TGTGCCACCGAGACAGGGGGTTCAGGGCAGTACTTC
TRBV30	TRBD1	TRBJ2-7	.	CAWSRPGQGAVQYF	TGTGCCTGGAGTCGTCCGGGACAGGGGGCTGTGCAGTACTTC
TRBV9	.	TRBJ2-3	.	CASSVDRAADTQYF	TGTGCCAGCAGCGTAGACAGGGCCGCAGATACGCAGTATTTT
TRBV6-4	TRBD2	TRBJ2-2	few	CASSDRAGAPGELFF	TGTGCCAGCAGTGACAGAGCGGGAGCCCCCGGGGAGCTGTTTTTT
TRBV19	.	TRBJ1-1	.	CASDSHTEAFF	TGTGCCAGCGACAGCCACACTGAAGCTTTCTTT
TRBV10-3	.	TRBJ1-2	.	CAISGQAGPDGYTF	TGTGCCATCAGTGGGCAGGCAGGACCCGATGGCTACACCTTC
TRBV10-3	.	TRBJ2-7	few	CAISRSDGLSYEQYF	TGTGCCATCAGCCGTTCGGACGGCCTCTCCTACGAGCAGTACTTC
TRBV9	.	TRBJ2-3	.	CASSAPIDGGPTDTQYF	TGTGCCAGCAGCGCACCTATCGACGGAGGCCCCACAGATACGCAGTATTTT
TRBV27	TRBD2	TRBJ2-7	.	CASSLVAGDYEQYF	TGTGCCAGCAGTTTAGTAGCGGGAGACTACGAGCAGTACTTC
TRBV4-1	.	TRBJ1-5	.	CASSQGRPPGYSNQPQHF	TGCGCCAGCAGCCAGGGCAGGCCCCCGGGATACAGCAATCAGCCCCAGCATTTT
TRBV4-1	TRBD1	TRBJ1-2	.	CASSQGTGVGYTF	TGCGCCAGCAGCCAAGGCACAGGGGTCGGCTACACCTTC
TRBV24-1	TRBD1	TRBJ1-2	once	CATSEGTVNGYTF	TGTGCCACCAGTGAAGGGACAGTCAACGGCTACACCTTC
TRBV7-9	.	TRBJ2-7	.	CASSLGGDPYEQYF	TGTGCCAGCAGCTTAGGGGGGGACCCCTACGAGCAGTACTTC
TRBV2	TRBD1	TRBJ1-1	many	CASNKGQPNTEAFF	TGTGCCAGCAATAAGGGACAGCCGAACACTGAAGCTTTCTTT
TRBV10-2	.	TRBJ1-4	.	CASRRENNEKLFF	TGCGCCAGCAGGAGGGAAAATAATGAAAAACTGTTTTTT
TRBV3-1/TRBV3-2	.	TRBJ2-3	.	CASSQELEDTQYF	TGTGCCAGCAGCCAAGAATTGGAAGATACGCAGTATTTT
TRBV28	TRBD1	TRBJ1-4	.	CASRDRGEKLFF	TGTGCCAGCAGGGACAGGGGTGAAAAACTGTTTTTT
TRBV5-6	.	TRBJ2-7	.	CASSLGLHYEQYF	TGTGCCAGCAGCTTGGGACTACACTACGAGCAGTACTTC
TRBV21-1	.	TRBJ2-2	.	CAIRDRGCSGELFF	TGTGCCATCCGGGACAGGGGGTGTTCCGGGGAGCTGTTTTTT
TRBV6-2/TRBV6-3	.	TRBJ2-2	.	CASSYQTGLRTNTGELFF	TGTGCCAGCAGTTACCAAACGGGGCTGCGGACGAACACCGGGGAGCTGTTTTTT
TRBV5-1	TRBD2	TRBJ2-3	.	CASSLLTSGGEDTQYF	TGCGCCAGCAGCTTGCTGACTAGCGGGGGGGAAGATACGCAGTATTTT
TRBV30	.	TRBJ1-2	.	CAWSVKGYDGYTF	TGTGCCTGGAGTGTTAAGGGGTATGACGGCTACACCTTC
TRBV10-3	TRBD1	TRBJ2-1	.	CATGTGANNEQFF	TGTGCCACCGGGACAGGGGCTAACAATGAGCAGTTCTTC
TRBV19	.	TRBJ2-7	.	CASSIQMAFHEQYF	TGTGCCAGTAGTATACAGATGGCCTTCCACGAGCAGTACTTC
TRBV19	.	TRBJ2-2	.	CASTHPQQTGELFF	TGTGCCAGTACGCACCCTCAGCAAACCGGGGAGCTGTTTTTT
TRBV3-1/TRBV3-2	TRBD1	TRBJ1-4	few	CASSPGQGARKLFF	TGTGCCAGCAGCCCGGGACAGGGGGCGAGGAAACTGTTTTTT
TRBV7-6	TRBD2	TRBJ2-2	.	CASSLASGRLPHGELFF	TGTGCCAGCAGCTTAGCTAGCGGGAGGTTGCCGCACGGGGAGCTGTTTTTT
TRBV18	.	TRBJ2-1	once	CASSPPEAYNEQFF	TGTGCCAGCTCACCACCCGAGGCCTACAATGAGCAGTTCTTC
TRBV29-1	.	TRBJ1-1	.	CSLEGTNRVGGTEAFF	TGCAGCCTTGAGGGGACTAACAGGGTCGGGGGCACTGAAGCTTTCTTT
TRBV25-1	TRBD1	TRBJ2-5	once	CASSEWTGVQETQYF	TGTGCCAGCAGTGAATGGACAGGAGTCCAAGAGACCCAGTACTTC
TRBV19	.	TRBJ2-7	.	CASSIPRGPVSEQYF	TGTGCCAGTAGTATTCCGCGGGGCCCAGTGAGCGAGCAGTACTTC
TRBV5-4	.	TRBJ2-3	.	CASSFKAGSTDTQYF	TGTGCCAGCAGCTTCAAGGCGGGTTCCACAGATACGCAGTATTTT
TRBV7-3	TRBD2	TRBJ2-1	.	CASSGLDGTSPTDEQFF	TGTGCCAGCAGCGGCTTAGACGGGACTAGCCCCACGGATGAGCAGTTCTTC
TRBV6-1	.	TRBJ2-1	.	CASSDPDYNEQFF	TGTGCCAGCAGTGACCCTGATTACAATGAGCAGTTCTTC
TRBV7-9	.	TRBJ2-5	few	CASSPGTTQETQYF	TGTGCCAGCAGTCCCGGTACCACCCAAGAGACCCAGTACTTC
TRBV10-3	TRBD1	TRBJ1-5	.	CAISDGVGQGLGQPQHF	TGTGCCATCAGTGATGGTGTAGGACAGGGATTGGGCCAGCCCCAGCATTTT
TRBV4-1	.	TRBJ1-3	.	CASSQEMVVGNTIYF	TGCGCCAGCAGCCAAGAAATGGTTGTTGGAAACACCATATATTTT
TRBV9	TRBD1	TRBJ2-7	.	CASSDRPGQGSYEQYF	TGTGCCAGCAGCGATAGACCCGGACAGGGCTCCTACGAGCAGTACTTC
TRBV18	TRBD1	TRBJ1-2	few	CASSTDRERGYTF	TGTGCCAGCTCAACGGACAGGGAGAGGGGCTACACCTTC
TRBV3-1/TRBV3-2	.	TRBJ2-7	.	CASSQKNYDYEQYF	TGTGCCAGCAGCCAAAAGAACTATGACTACGAGCAGTACTTC
TRBV11-1	.	TRBJ1-5	.	CASSLAAGDQPQHF	TGTGCCAGCAGCTTAGCGGCAGGAGATCAGCCCCAGCATTTT